This T cell receptor beta chain was captured by sequencing in a study of vaccination and CD4 T cells after COVID-19. Study-wide background: Each individual in the study obtained two doses of BNT162b2 or mRNA-1273 vaccine.

V was clipped by 4 bases and J by 4 bases, with 17 bases between them. Germline-derived CDR1 and CDR2 are GTSNPN and SVGIG (reference sequence). This CDR3 has 14 amino acids. Noted treatment: approximately 11-day PBMC culture with coronavirus spike peptide pools or control peptides (ViraFEST assay). PBMCs, plated at 2 million to 2.5 million per well, were grown in the presence of roughly 10 IU/ml IL-2 and roughly 9.6 ug/ml peptide pools. The Oncomine TCR Beta short-read assay sequenced DNA from cultured CD4+ T cells. TCRdb redid the calling of the PCR reads with MiXCR, one entry per CDR3 protein. Here the sample spans about 15,000 distinct CDR3 sequences, roughly 30% being singletons. Study-wide findings and caveats: For convalescent patients, a median 86.3% of reactive clones surfaced exclusively after vaccination.

This clonotype was seen a single time. Its antigen remains unknown. The chain recombines TRBV30 with TRBJ2-7, with D perhaps assigned TRBD1 or TRBD2 (5 bases each). The material sequenced was CD4+ T cells from blood, cultured in vitro, taken after SARS-CoV-2 vaccination. This receptor was obtained from a human donor who had recovered from COVID-19. Here the CDR3 DNA reads TGTGCCTGGAATAAAAACCGGGACGATTACGAGCAGTACTTC. Translation gives CAWNKNRDDYEQYF. Supplemented by reference TRBV30 and TRBJ2-7, the full variable domain reads SQTIHQWPATLVQPVGSPLSLECTVEGTSNPNLYWYRQAAGRGLQLLFYSVGIGQISSEVPQNLSASRPQDRQFILSSKKLLLSDSGFYLCAWNKNRDDYEQYFGPGTRLTVT.